These T cell receptor beta chains were read from a single sample in a study of cytomegalovirus exposure and HLA in healthy donors. Only in-frame clones appear in the TCRdb table, and some are missing; sequencing was by immunoSEQ multiplex PCR. The table has around 99,000 clones, about nine tenths seen once. Specimen: PBMCs. The receptor set was obtained from a woman aged 18-29 years in good health and CMV-seronegative. The CDR3 runs from the conserved cysteine through the conserved F or W. Each record gives: V gene, D gene, J gene, CDR3 protein. A D gene is named only where the DNA matches it firmly.

>TRBV6-1|TRBD2|TRBJ2-3
CASSENLIPGLAGRQSIDTQYF
>TRBV28|-|TRBJ1-2
CASSLRGGGYTF
>TRBV11-3|-|TRBJ1-1
CASRMTGNTEAFF
>TRBV16|-|TRBJ1-5
CASSQSPGDQPQHF
>TRBV4-3|-|TRBJ1-6
CASSQDRASPLHF
>TRBV10-1|TRBD2|TRBJ2-1
CASSERRRLAAEEQFF
>TRBV25-1|TRBD2|TRBJ2-5
CASSEASGGPPETQYF
>TRBV11-2|-|TRBJ2-7
CASSLGTTPYEQYF
>TRBV9|-|TRBJ1-3
CASSVSPFSGNTIYF
>TRBV7-8|TRBD1|TRBJ2-4
CASSLYPRTGTENLLAKNIQYF